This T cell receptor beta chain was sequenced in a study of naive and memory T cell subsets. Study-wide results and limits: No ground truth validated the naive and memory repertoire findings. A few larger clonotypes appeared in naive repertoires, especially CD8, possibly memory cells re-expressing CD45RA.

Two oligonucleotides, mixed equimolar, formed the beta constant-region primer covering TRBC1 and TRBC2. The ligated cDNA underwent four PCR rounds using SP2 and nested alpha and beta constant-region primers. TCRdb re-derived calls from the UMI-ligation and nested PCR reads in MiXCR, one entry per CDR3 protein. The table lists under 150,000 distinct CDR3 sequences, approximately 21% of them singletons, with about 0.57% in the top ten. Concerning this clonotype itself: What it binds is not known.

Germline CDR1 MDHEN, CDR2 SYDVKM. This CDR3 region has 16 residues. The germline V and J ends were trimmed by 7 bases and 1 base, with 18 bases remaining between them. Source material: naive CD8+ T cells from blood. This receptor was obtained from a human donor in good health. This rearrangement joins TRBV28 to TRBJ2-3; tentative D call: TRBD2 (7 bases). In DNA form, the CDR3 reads TGTGCCAGCACCCTGGGTGAAGGGGGGGGCACAGATACGCAGTATTTT. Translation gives CASTLGEGGGTDTQYF. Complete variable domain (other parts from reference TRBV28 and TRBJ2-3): DVKVTQSSRYLVKRTGEKVFLECVQDMDHENMFWYRQDPGLGLRLIYFSYDVKMKEKGDIPEGYSVSREKKERFSLILESASTNQTSMYLCASTLGEGGGTDTQYFGPGTRLTVL.